This T cell receptor (beta chain) was identified during a study of CD8 T cells in ankylosing spondylitis. The CDR3 length is 16 residues. Per germline, CDR1 SGHRS and CDR2 YFSETQ. Germline trimming cut 4 bases from V and 4 bases from J; bases unmatched to any gene: 9. This clonotype was counted ten times or more. What it recognizes is unknown. Quantitative 5'-RACE with molecular barcodes was used to make the TCR beta libraries. TCRdb re-derived calls from the 5' RACE reads in MiXCR, one entry per CDR3 protein. The sample lists about 100,000 distinct CDR3 sequences; almost 8.5% were seen once. Study observations and caveats: As reported, disease-linked clones showed significant enrichment in matched ankylosing spondylitis synovial fluid.

The J gene is TRBJ2-7, the V gene TRBV5-1; the match to TRBD2 covers 12 bases. The sequence derives from a male donor with ankylosing spondylitis or in good health (not recorded which). Sequencing was performed on blood, either unsorted or a sorted T cell fraction (not recorded which). The CDR3 loop is CASSRGLAGIGYEQYF. In DNA form, the CDR3 reads TGCGCCAGCAGCCGTGGACTAGCGGGGATAGGTTACGAGCAGTACTTC.